The 21 T cell receptor beta chains listed next were all sequenced from one sample in a study of T cells of healthy individuals. TCRdb used MiXCR to reprocess the 5' RACE reads, holding one entry per CDR3 protein. The sample contains 100,000 or so distinct CDR3 sequences, 17% of which appear only once. The receptors stem from a human donor in good health.

The table lists this clonotype with a few counts. The V gene is TRBV28, the J gene TRBJ1-5, with D perhaps TRBD1 (5 bases). The CDR3 length is 13 residues. CDR1 and CDR2 from the germline V gene are MDHEN and SYDVKM. V shed 4 bases and J shed 6 bases, with 10 bases lying between them. The CDR3 region is CASSSRGGQPQHF. CDR3 coding DNA: TGTGCCAGCAGTTCGAGGGGCGGTCAGCCCCAGCATTTT.

In this sample, this clonotype turned up a few times. The chain has TRBV19 and TRBJ1-1, with no clear D. This CDR3 comprises 13 residues. The germline V and J ends were trimmed by 7 bases and 3 bases, with 12 bases remaining between them. Germline loops: CDR1 LNHDA, CDR2 SQIVND (reference sequence). CDR3 residues: CASITGPDTEAFF. CDR3 nucleotide sequence: TGTGCCAGTATCACCGGCCCGGACACTGAAGCTTTCTTT.

The genes are TRBV20-1 and TRBJ2-1; 7 bases are shared with TRBD1. The V gene end was trimmed by 1 base and the J gene end by 14 bases; junction bases not matched to a gene: 11. Germline CDR1 DFQATT, CDR2 SNEGSKA (reference sequence). This CDR3 is built from 13 residues. CDR3: CSARVGIRTGEFF. The DNA for the CDR3 is TGCAGTGCTAGAGTGGGCATTAGGACAGGCGAGTTCTTC.

The V gene is TRBV7-2, the J gene TRBJ2-6, with D uncertain. The V and J ends lost 2 bases and 0 bases respectively, with 11 bases between them. The CDR3 contains 17 residues. The germline V gene encodes CDR1 SGHTA and CDR2 FQGNSA. CDR3 coding DNA: TGTGCCAGCAGCTTATTTCCGGTACGCTCTGGGGCCAACGTCCTGACTTTC. Encoded protein: CASSLFPVRSGANVLTF.

The CDR3 sequence: CASSLGQYQETQYF. In DNA, the CDR3 is TGCGCCAGCAGCTTGGGACAGTACCAAGAGACCCAGTACTTC. The chain is built from TRBV5-1 and TRBJ2-5; D is possibly TRBD1 (5 bases). The V gene's germline CDR1 is SGHRS and CDR2 YFSETQ. CDR3 length: 14 residues. Trimming took off 0 bases at V and 0 bases at J, with 6 bases between the two ends.

This clonotype was seen more than once but under ten times. This sequence joins TRBV4-3 and TRBJ2-5; either TRBD1 or TRBD2 may fit D (5 bases each). V dropped 2 bases and J dropped 4 bases, with 23 bases sitting between them. Germline values: CDR1 LGHNA, CDR2 YSLEER. The length of the CDR3 is 18 residues. CDR3 sequence: CASSQRLGDGTGIETQYF. CDR3 DNA sequence: TGCGCCAGCAGCCAAAGGCTCGGGGACGGCACAGGAATAGAGACCCAGTACTTC.

This chain joins TRBV5-1 and TRBJ1-6; D is undetermined. The CDR3 consists of 15 residues. Germline CDR1 is SGHRS and CDR2 is YFSETQ. Trimming removed 3 bases at V and 7 bases at J, with 14 bases between. The CDR3 is CASSSRPDGNSPLHF. The CDR3 DNA reads TGCGCCAGCAGCTCCAGACCGGACGGGAATTCACCCCTCCACTTT.

There are many counts of this clonotype. The chain couples TRBV6-6 to TRBJ2-5; a possible D gene is TRBD2 (5 bases). The CDR3 is made up of 12 amino acids. With 5 bases removed from V and 2 bases from J, the gap between germline ends came to 6 bases. Germline V gene data show CDR1 as MNHNY and CDR2 as SVGAGI (reference sequence). CDR3 in DNA: TGTGCCAGCAGTCCGGGACAAGAGACCCAGTACTTC. Translation gives CASSPGQETQYF.

This clonotype was seen many times. The V gene is TRBV4-3, the J gene TRBJ2-7, with TRBD1 matching over 9 bases. Germline-derived CDR1 and CDR2 are LGHNA and YSLEER. Unmatched junction bases numbered 5, after V lost 4 bases and J lost 1 base. This CDR3 contains 15 residues. CDR3 residues: CASSRYGTGSYEQYF. In DNA form, the CDR3 reads TGCGCCAGCAGCCGCTACGGGACAGGGTCCTACGAGCAGTACTTC.

This chain uses TRBV21-1 with TRBJ2-5; the table gives TRBD1 as D, unverified against the DNA. TRBV21-1 is recorded as a pseudogene. The CDR3 runs to 18 residues. In nucleotides, the CDR3 is TGTGCCAGCAGATCACCCTGGGGGAAGGAATGGGGGAAGGAGACCCAGTACTTC. It yields the protein CASRSPWGKEWGKETQYF.

CDR3 protein: CASTPGTGGTGNTIYF. The CDR3 DNA reads as TGTGCCAGTACCCCCGGGACAGGGGGGACTGGAAACACCATATATTTT. The V and J genes are TRBV28 and TRBJ1-3; 11 nucleotides agree with TRBD1. The germline V gene encodes CDR1 MDHEN and CDR2 SYDVKM. The CDR3 extends over 16 amino acids. The trim removed 9 bases at V and 2 bases at J, leaving 9 bases unmatched. The full variable domain, completed using reference TRBV28 and TRBJ1-3, is DVKVTQSSRYLVKRTGEKVFLECVQDMDHENMFWYRQDPGLGLRLIYFSYDVKMKEKGDIPEGYSVSREKKERFSLILESASTNQTSMYLCASTPGTGGTGNTIYFGEGSWLTVV.

This clonotype was recorded many times. The chain links TRBV28 to TRBJ2-3; 9 positions agree with TRBD2. V was clipped by 7 bases and J by 0 bases; unmatched bases: 5. The CDR3 is 15 residues long. Germline CDR1 and CDR2: MDHEN and SYDVKM. The CDR3 protein is CASTTSGPSTDTQYF. Here the CDR3 DNA reads TGTGCCAGCACGACTAGCGGCCCTAGCACAGATACGCAGTATTTT.

This clonotype was detected many times. The chain is built from TRBV28 and TRBJ1-6, with D hard to call. Looked up from germline, CDR1 is MDHEN and CDR2 is SYDVKM. The CDR3 loop spans 12 amino acids. The V gene lost 3 bases and the J gene lost 14 bases, with 11 bases spanning the gap. CDR3 nucleotide sequence: TGTGCCAGCAGTTTCCTAGGCGGAGCCCTCCACTTT. This encodes CASSFLGGALHF.

The chain links TRBV7-8 to TRBJ2-1, with D unresolved. The CDR3 covers 15 residues. The germline CDR1 and CDR2 sequences are SGHVS and FQNEAQ. V lost 2 bases to trimming and J lost 2 bases, with 10 bases between them. The CDR3 DNA is TGTGCCAGCAGCTTAATGGCGGCGGCCTACAATGAGCAGTTCTTC. Its protein product is CASSLMAAAYNEQFF.

This clonotype has a count of ten or more. This chain uses TRBV20-1 with TRBJ2-1, with 10 bases aligning to TRBD2. The CDR3 sequence is 13 residues long. Germline V gives CDR1 DFQATT, CDR2 SNEGSKA (reference sequence). J was trimmed by 7 bases and V by 5 bases; bases with no gene match: 5. The CDR3 DNA is TGCAGTGCTCGAGGACTAGCGGTAAATGAGCAGTTCTTC. Amino acid sequence: CSARGLAVNEQFF.

The V gene is TRBV7-3, the J gene TRBJ2-2; D is tentatively TRBD1 or TRBD2 (6 bases each). The CDR3 has 15 residues. Germline assignment: CDR1 SGHTA and CDR2 FQGTGA. V lost 5 bases, J lost 3 bases, and 13 bases lay in between. CDR3 DNA: TGTGCCAGCAGCCCGAGGGGGGCCGACACCGGGGAGCTGTTTTTT. Translation: CASSPRGADTGELFF.

This clonotype has just a few counts. This rearrangement joins TRBV2 to TRBJ2-3, with 7 bases lining up with TRBD2. V shed 2 bases and J 5 bases; nucleotides not matched to a gene: 7. Germline-derived CDR1 and CDR2 are SNHLY and FYNNEI. There are 15 residues in the CDR3. CDR3 coding DNA: TGTGCCAGCAGTGAATTGACGGGAGGCGTAGATACGCAGTATTTT. It translates to CASSELTGGVDTQYF.

This clonotype was recorded many times. This chain links TRBV20-1 with TRBJ2-5; a possible D gene is TRBD1 (6 bases). The germline gives CDR1 DFQATT, CDR2 SNEGSKA (reference sequence). The V end lost 1 base, the J end lost 4 bases, and 10 bases lay between the germline ends. The CDR3 covers 13 residues. In DNA form, the CDR3 reads TGCAGTGCTAGAGTTGGACAGACAGAGACCCAGTACTTC. Protein product: CSARVGQTETQYF.

The rearrangement links TRBV6-2 or TRBV6-3 to TRBJ2-3; D remains unclear. CDR1 MNHEY and CDR2 SVGEGT come from the germline V gene. This CDR3 is built from 11 residues. V lost 7 bases and J lost 7, with 9 bases in between. CDR3 sequence (DNA): TGTGCCAGCACGGACCGACATACGCAGTATTTT. Translated, it gives CASTDRHTQYF.

This clonotype came up many times. V and J are TRBV20-1 and TRBJ2-3, with 13 bases fitting TRBD2. Per germline, CDR1 DFQATT and CDR2 SNEGSKA (reference sequence). V was clipped by 4 bases and J by 6 bases; unmatched bases: 7. This CDR3 has 15 residues. The CDR3 loop reads CSATRTSGSSDTQYF. CDR3 coding DNA: TGCAGTGCTACCAGGACTAGCGGGAGTTCCGATACGCAGTATTTT.

The V and J genes are TRBV7-3 and TRBJ2-1; 7 nucleotides line up with TRBD2. Germline V gene data show CDR1 as SGHTA and CDR2 as FQGTGA. This CDR3 region has 15 residues. V lost 1 base and J lost 6; bases outside the gene matches: 6. This chain's CDR3 is CASSLSGGGSNEQFF. The CDR3 DNA sequence: TGTGCCAGCAGCTTAAGCGGGGGAGGAAGCAATGAGCAGTTCTTC.